The clone carrying this T cell receptor (beta chain) was seen once. Participant age was about 18 to 89 years, and participants resided in roughly 24 US areas. Among Cohort 3 donors, those recovered had two negative PCRs, clearance, or symptom resolution. The data were obtained in a study of blood T cell repertoires in COVID-19. Study-wide context: COVID-19 samples from acute and convalescent phases originated in the United States, Italy and Spain.

This CDR3 comprises 13 residues. With 5 bases clipped from V and 5 bases from J, the junction kept 3 bases outside the gene matches. CDR1 MDHEN and CDR2 SYDVKM come from the germline V gene. Authors' data handling: Estimated nucleated cell counts came from reference gene primer amplification. Only in-frame clones appear in the TCRdb table, and some are missing; sequencing was by immunoSEQ multiplex PCR. V and J calls plus clone size are reproduced from that table; the DNA served to infer D and trimming. Of roughly 180,000 clones in the sample, about four fifths are singletons; the top ten hold around 18%.

Input material: PBMCs or T cells enriched from blood (not recorded which). The receptor was isolated from a man aged 55-75 years who had recovered from COVID-19. V is TRBV28 and J is TRBJ1-5; 7 nucleotides align to TRBD1. The CDR3 region is CASSRQGYQPQHF. The CDR3 DNA reads as TGTGCCAGCAGTAGACAGGGATATCAGCCCCAGCATTTT.